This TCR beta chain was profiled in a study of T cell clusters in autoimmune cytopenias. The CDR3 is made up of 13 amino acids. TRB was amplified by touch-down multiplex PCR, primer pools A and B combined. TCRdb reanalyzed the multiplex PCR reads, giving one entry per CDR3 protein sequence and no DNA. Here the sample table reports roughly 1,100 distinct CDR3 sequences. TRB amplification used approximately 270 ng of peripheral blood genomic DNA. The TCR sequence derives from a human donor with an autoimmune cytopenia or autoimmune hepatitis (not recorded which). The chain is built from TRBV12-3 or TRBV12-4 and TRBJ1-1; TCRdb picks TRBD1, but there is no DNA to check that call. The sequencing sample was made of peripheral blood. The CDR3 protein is CASSLAGGNEAFF.